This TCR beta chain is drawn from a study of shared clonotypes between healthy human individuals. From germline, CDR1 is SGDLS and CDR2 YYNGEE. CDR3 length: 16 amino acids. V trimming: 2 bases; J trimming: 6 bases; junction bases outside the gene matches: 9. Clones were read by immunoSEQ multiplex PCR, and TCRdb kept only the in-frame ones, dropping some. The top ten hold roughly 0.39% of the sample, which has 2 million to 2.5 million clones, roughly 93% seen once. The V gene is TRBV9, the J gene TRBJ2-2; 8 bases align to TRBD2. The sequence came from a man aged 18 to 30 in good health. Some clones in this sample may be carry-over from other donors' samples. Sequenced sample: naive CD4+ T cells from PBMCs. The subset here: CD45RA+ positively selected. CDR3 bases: TGTGCCAGCAGCGTCACCCCGGCGGGGGGCGCCGGGGAGCTGTTTTTT. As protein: CASSVTPAGGAGELFF.